Detailed here is one T cell receptor beta chain. V lost 9 bases and J lost 0; bases outside the gene matches: 8. This CDR3 region has 14 residues. CDR1 and CDR2 from the germline V gene are SGHNT and YYREEE (reference sequence). These data come from a study of blood T cell repertoires in COVID-19. The overall study: The United States, Italy and Spain were the sources of the acute and convalescent COVID-19 samples.

Clones were sequenced by immunoSEQ multiplex PCR, and TCRdb holds only the in-frame ones, with some missing. The table has a few hundred thousand clones, approximately 84% seen once; the top ten hold 2.5% to 3%. The TCR sequence derives from a woman in her twenties or thirties who had recovered from COVID-19. The J gene is TRBJ1-2, the V gene TRBV5-4; TRBD1 agrees at 7 bases. Sequenced input: PBMCs or T cells enriched from blood (not recorded which). The CDR3 DNA is TGTGCCACCTCGCGACAGGGCGCTAACTATGGCTACACCTTC. As protein: CATSRQGANYGYTF.